The present entry profiles one T cell receptor beta chain with its context. CDR1 and CDR2 (germline): MDHEN, SYDVKM. The J segment lost 4 bases and the V segment lost 1 base, leaving 5 bases of the junction unmatched. This CDR3 has 15 amino acids. Methods used by the authors: Reference gene primer amplification in the assay estimated nucleated cell counts. TCRdb's table, derived via immunoSEQ multiplex PCR, lists solely in-frame clones and lacks some. V and J calls and clone size are copied from that table; D and trimming were computed from the DNA. This table has some 27,000 clones, around 88% appearing once. These data originate in a study of blood T cell repertoires in COVID-19.

This clonotype was obtained from a human donor in a cohort sampled during active COVID-19. What was sequenced was peripheral blood. The V and J genes are TRBV28 and TRBJ1-2; 8 nucleotides line up with TRBD1. CDR3 DNA sequence: TGTGCCAGCAGTTTATCGCAGGGGGCAAGCTATGGCTACACCTTC. This encodes CASSLSQGASYGYTF.